This paragraph reports one T cell receptor (beta chain). Germline lookup yields CDR1 MNHNS and CDR2 SASEGT. CDR3 length: 12 residues. Trimming pared 3 bases from V and 14 bases from J, leaving 14 bases between. How the authors handled the data: Reference gene primer amplification in the assay estimated nucleated cell counts. The repertoire was sequenced with immunoSEQ multiplex PCR; TCRdb's copy has only in-frame clones and lacks some. The V and J calls and the clone size are those of that table, but D and trimming were determined from the DNA. The data hold more than 250,000 clones, with about 87% observed a single time. Followed over time, Seattle patients had been enrolled while infection was active. The data derive from a study of blood T cell repertoires in COVID-19. Study details: There were acute and convalescent COVID-19 samples, and they came from the United States, Italy and Spain. Nucleic acid was either cDNA or gDNA, and it came from T cells, B-cell-depleted T cells, or PBMCs.

The sample was peripheral blood. This receptor was obtained from a woman in her thirties with COVID-19, enrolled during active disease. This chain uses TRBV6-1 with TRBJ1-5; D is perhaps TRBD1 (6 bases). As DNA, the CDR3 is TGTGCCAGCAGTGAGATACAGGGACACAAGCATTTT. Translation: CASSEIQGHKHF.